The 8 T cell receptor beta chains below come from one sample, sequenced in a study of shared clonotypes between healthy human individuals. Measured with immunoSEQ multiplex PCR; TCRdb has only the in-frame clones, and not every one. The sample lists roughly 570,000 clones, 95% to 98% occurring once. Naive CD8 cells, CD45RO-negative and positively selected for CCR7, excluded terminally differentiated effector memory CD45RA+ cells. The sample was naive CD8+ T cells sorted from blood. The receptors stem from a man aged 25 to 40 in good health.

The gene calls are TRBV11-2 and TRBJ2-7, with 11 bases identical to TRBD1. Germline loops: CDR1 SGHAT, CDR2 FQNNGV. Trimming cost V 0 bases and J 6 bases; bases outside gene matches: 13. This CDR3 is built from 18 residues. For the CDR3, the DNA is TGTGCCAGCAGCTTAGATAGTCGGACAGGGGGCTATTTTAGCGAGCAGTACTTC. Protein: CASSLDSRTGGYFSEQYF.

This chain connects TRBV5-8 to TRBJ2-5; D unresolved. This CDR3 has 13 residues. V dropped 0 bases and J dropped 3 bases, with 6 bases sitting between them. Germline V gives CDR1 SGHTS, CDR2 YDEGEE. This chain's CDR3 is CASSLGPKETQYF. DNA of the CDR3: TGTGCCAGCAGCTTGGGACCCAAAGAGACCCAGTACTTC.

This clone was seen only once. The CDR3 here is CASSLSSGLNQPQHF. For the CDR3, the DNA is TGTGCCAGCAGTTTATCCTCAGGGCTGAATCAGCCCCAGCATTTT. The chain couples TRBV27 to TRBJ1-5, with D maybe TRBD1 (5 bases). From germline, CDR1 is MNHEY and CDR2 SMNVEV (reference sequence). CDR3 size: 15 residues. With 0 bases removed from V and 4 bases from J, the gap between germline ends came to 10 bases.

On this clone: The junction does not match germline at one end; this may be a read error. The chain carries TRBV6-1 and TRBJ2-7, with TRBD2 identical over 10 bases. CDR1 MNHNS and CDR2 SASEGT come from the germline V gene. This CDR3 has 15 amino acids. CDR3 bases: TGTGCCAGCAGGGAAGGGGCTAGCGGGAGCTACGAGCAGTACTTC. This encodes CASREGASGSYEQYF.

In regard to this clone: Other nucleotide sequences in the sample specify the same CDR3. V usage is TRBV11-2 and J usage is TRBJ2-7; no reliable D call. Germline V gives CDR1 SGHAT, CDR2 FQNNGV. V dropped 2 bases and J dropped 5 bases, with 4 bases sitting between them. CDR3 length: 11 amino acids. The CDR3 DNA sequence: TGTGCCAGCAGCTTATCCCACGAGCAGTACTTC. Translating gives CASSLSHEQYF.

This clone appeared a single time. The CDR3, as DNA: TGCAGCGTTGAGGGTCTAGCGGGACTGAATGAGCAGTTCTTC. It codes for CSVEGLAGLNEQFF. This chain joins TRBV29-1 and TRBJ2-1; 9 nucleotides align to TRBD2. V was clipped by 3 bases and J by 7 bases; unmatched bases: 7. CDR1 and CDR2 (germline): SQVTM, ANQGSEA. The CDR3 consists of 14 residues.

The V gene is TRBV7-9, the J gene TRBJ2-1; TRBD1 might be the D (6 bases). Trimming took 5 bases from V and 3 from J, leaving 14 bases between them. The CDR3 is 15 residues long. Germline loops: CDR1 SEHNR, CDR2 FQNEAQ (reference sequence). CDR3 sequence reads: CASSHTGTLYNEQFF. The DNA for the CDR3 is TGTGCCAGCAGCCATACCGGGACACTCTACAATGAGCAGTTCTTC.

This rearrangement joins TRBV19 to TRBJ1-2; D call uncertain. Germline-derived CDR1 and CDR2 are LNHDA and SQIVND (reference sequence). Trimming cost V 2 bases and J 6 bases, with 13 bases left between them. The length of the CDR3 is 14 residues. The CDR3 sequence is CASSIKRTVNGYTF. Here the CDR3 DNA reads TGTGCCAGTAGTATAAAAAGGACCGTCAATGGCTACACCTTC.